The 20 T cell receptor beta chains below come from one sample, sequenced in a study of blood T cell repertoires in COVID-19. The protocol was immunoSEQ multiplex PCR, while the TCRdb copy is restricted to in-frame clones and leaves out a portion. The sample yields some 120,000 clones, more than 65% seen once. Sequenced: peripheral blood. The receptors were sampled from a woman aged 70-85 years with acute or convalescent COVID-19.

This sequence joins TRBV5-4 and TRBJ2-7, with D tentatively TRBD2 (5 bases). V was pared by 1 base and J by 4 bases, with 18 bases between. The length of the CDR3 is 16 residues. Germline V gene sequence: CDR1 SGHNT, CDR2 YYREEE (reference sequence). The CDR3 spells CASSLNRPREGYEQYF. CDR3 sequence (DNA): TGTGCCAGCAGCTTGAATAGGCCGCGTGAGGGATACGAGCAGTACTTC.

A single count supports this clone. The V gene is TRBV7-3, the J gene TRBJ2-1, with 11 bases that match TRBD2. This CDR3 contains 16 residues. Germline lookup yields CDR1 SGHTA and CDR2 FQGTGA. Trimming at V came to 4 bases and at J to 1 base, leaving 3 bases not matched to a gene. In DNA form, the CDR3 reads TGTGCCAGCAGCTCGGGGACTAGCGGATCCTACAATGAGCAGTTCTTC. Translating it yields CASSSGTSGSYNEQFF.

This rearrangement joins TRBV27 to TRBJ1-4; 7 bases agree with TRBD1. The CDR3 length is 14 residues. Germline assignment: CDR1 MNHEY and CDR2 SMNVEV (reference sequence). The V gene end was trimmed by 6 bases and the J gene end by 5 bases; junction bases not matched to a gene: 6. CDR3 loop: CASRQGQGNEKLFF. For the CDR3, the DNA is TGTGCCAGCAGACAGGGGCAGGGGAATGAAAAACTGTTTTTT.

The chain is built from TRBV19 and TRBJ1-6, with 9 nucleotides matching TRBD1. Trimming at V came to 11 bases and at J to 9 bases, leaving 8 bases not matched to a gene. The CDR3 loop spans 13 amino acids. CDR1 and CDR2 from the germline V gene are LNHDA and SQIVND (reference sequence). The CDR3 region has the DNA TGTGCCTCACAGGGGGCCGGGAGTTCACCCCTCCACTTT. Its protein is CASQGAGSSPLHF.

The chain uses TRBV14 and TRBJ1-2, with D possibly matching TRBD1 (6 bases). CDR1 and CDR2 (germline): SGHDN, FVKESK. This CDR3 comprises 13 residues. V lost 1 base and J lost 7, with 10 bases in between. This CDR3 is CASSQVQGLGYTF. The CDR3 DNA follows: TGTGCCAGCAGCCAAGTACAGGGCCTTGGCTACACCTTC.

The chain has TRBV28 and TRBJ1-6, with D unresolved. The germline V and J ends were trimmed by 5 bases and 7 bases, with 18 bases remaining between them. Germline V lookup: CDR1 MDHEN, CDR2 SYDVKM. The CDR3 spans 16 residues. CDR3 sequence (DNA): TGTGCCAGCAGTCCCGCGGGCCAGGCGTTCAATTCACCCCTCCACTTT. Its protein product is CASSPAGQAFNSPLHF.

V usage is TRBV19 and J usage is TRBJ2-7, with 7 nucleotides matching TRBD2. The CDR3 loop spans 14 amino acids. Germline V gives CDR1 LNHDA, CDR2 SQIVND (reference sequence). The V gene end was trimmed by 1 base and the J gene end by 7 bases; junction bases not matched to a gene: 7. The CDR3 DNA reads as TGTGCCAGTAGTATAGGCCCCGACGGGGGGGAGCAGTACTTC. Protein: CASSIGPDGGEQYF.

CDR3 loop: CASSPGMTAEAFF. CDR3 DNA: TGTGCCAGCTCACCCGGTATGACAGCCGAAGCTTTCTTT. The chain carries TRBV18 and TRBJ1-1, with D possibly matching TRBD1 (5 bases). The ends were cut back, 3 bases at V and 8 bases at J, with 13 bases in the middle. The length of the CDR3 is 13 residues. Germline V gene sequence: CDR1 KGHSH, CDR2 LQKENI. Filled out from reference TRBV18 and TRBJ1-1, the complete variable domain reads NAGVMQNPRHLVRRRGQEARLRCSPMKGHSHVYWYRQLPEEGLKFMVYLQKENIIDESGMPKERFSAEFPKEGPSILRIQQVVRGDSAAYFCASSPGMTAEAFFGQGTRLTVV.

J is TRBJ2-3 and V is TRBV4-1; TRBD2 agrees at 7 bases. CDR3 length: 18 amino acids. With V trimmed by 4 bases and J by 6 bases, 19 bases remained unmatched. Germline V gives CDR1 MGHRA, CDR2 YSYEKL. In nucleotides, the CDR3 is TGCGCCAGCAGCCCGTGGGGTCCCTCGCGGGGGAATCCGGATACGCAGTATTTT. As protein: CASSPWGPSRGNPDTQYF.

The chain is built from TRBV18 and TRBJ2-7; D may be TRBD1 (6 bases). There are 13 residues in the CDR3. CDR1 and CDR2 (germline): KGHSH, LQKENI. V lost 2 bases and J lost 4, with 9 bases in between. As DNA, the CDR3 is TGTGCCAGCTCACCAGGACAGCTATACGAGCAGTACTTC. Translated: CASSPGQLYEQYF.

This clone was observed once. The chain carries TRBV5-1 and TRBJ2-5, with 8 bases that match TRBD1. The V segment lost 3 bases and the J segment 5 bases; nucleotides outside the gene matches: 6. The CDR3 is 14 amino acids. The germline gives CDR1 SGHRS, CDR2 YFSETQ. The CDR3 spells CASSWTGYGETQYF. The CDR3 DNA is TGCGCCAGCAGCTGGACAGGGTACGGGGAGACCCAGTACTTC.

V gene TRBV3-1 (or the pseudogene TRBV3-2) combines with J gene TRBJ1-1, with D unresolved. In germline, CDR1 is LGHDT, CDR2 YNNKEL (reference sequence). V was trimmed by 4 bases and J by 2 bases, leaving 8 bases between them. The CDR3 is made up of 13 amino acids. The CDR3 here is CASSRTENTEAFF. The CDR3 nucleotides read TGTGCCAGCAGCCGTACAGAAAACACTGAAGCTTTCTTT.

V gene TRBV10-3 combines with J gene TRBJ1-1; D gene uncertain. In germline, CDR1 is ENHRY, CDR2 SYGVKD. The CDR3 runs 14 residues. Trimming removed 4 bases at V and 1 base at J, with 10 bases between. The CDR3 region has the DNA TGTGCCATCAGTGTTGTGGGAGGGAACACTGAAGCTTTCTTT. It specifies CAISVVGGNTEAFF.

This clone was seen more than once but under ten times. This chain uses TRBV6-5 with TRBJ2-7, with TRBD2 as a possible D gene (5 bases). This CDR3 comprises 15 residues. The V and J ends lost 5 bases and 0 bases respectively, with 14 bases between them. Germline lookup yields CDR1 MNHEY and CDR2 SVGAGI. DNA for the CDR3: TGTGCCAGCAGTCTCGGCGGGCTTTCCTCCTACGAGCAGTACTTC. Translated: CASSLGGLSSYEQYF.

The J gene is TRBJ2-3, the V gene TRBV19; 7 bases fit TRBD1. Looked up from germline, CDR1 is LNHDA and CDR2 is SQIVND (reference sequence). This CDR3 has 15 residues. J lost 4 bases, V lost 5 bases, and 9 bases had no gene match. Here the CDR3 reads CASSVQGNGADTQYF. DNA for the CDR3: TGTGCCAGTAGTGTACAGGGGAATGGCGCAGATACGCAGTATTTT. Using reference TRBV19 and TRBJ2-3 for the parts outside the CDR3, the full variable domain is DGGITQSPKYLFRKEGQNVTLSCEQNLNHDAMYWYRQDPGQGLRLIYYSQIVNDFQKGDIAEGYSVSREKKESFPLTVTSAQKNPTAFYLCASSVQGNGADTQYFGPGTRLTVL.

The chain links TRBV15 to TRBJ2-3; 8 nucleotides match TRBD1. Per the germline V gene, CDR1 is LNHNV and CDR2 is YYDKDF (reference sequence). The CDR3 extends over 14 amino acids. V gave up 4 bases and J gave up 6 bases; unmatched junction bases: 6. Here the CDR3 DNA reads TGTGCCACCAGCACCCGGACAGGGAAGGATACGCAGTATTTT. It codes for CATSTRTGKDTQYF. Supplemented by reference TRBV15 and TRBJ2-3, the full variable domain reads DAMVIQNPRYQVTQFGKPVTLSCSQTLNHNVMYWYQQKSSQAPKLLFHYYDKDFNNEADTPDNFQSRRPNTSFCFLDIRSPGLGDTAMYLCATSTRTGKDTQYFGPGTRLTVL.

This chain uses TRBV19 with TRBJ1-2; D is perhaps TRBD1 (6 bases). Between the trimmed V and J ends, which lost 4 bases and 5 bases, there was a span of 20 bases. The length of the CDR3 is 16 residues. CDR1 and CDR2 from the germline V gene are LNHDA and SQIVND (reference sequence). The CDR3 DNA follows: TGTGCCAGTAGTACCCAAATACTCGACGGACAGTATGGCTACACCTTC. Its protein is CASSTQILDGQYGYTF.

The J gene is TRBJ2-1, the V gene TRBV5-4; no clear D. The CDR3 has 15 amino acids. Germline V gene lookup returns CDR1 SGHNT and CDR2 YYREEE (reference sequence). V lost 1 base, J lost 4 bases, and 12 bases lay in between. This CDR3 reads CASSLSLEVYNEQFF. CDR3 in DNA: TGTGCCAGCAGCTTGAGTCTAGAGGTTTACAATGAGCAGTTCTTC.

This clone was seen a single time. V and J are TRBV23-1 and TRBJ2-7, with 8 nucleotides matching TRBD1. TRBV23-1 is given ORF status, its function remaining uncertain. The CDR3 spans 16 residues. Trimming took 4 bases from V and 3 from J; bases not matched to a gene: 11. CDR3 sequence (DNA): TGCGCCAGCAGTCTAGGACAGGGCGCCCCCCTCTACGAGCAGTACTTC. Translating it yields CASSLGQGAPLYEQYF.

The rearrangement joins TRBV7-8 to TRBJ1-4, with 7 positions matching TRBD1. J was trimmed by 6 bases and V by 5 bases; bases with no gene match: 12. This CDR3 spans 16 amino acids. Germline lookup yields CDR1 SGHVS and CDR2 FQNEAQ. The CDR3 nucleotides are TGTGCCAGCAGCGATCACAGGGGTGCGTCTGATGAAAAACTGTTTTTT. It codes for CASSDHRGASDEKLFF.